Included here is one T cell receptor (beta chain) sequence, with context. This clone's antigen is unknown. No per-base quality is available; no much larger clone lies one base away. Inclusive of the bounding cysteine and phenylalanine, the CDR3 is 19 residues long. Only CDR3 DNA remains: 57 bases, in frame from the first base. The CDR1 and CDR2 encoded by the germline V gene are MNHEY and SVGEGT. V ends up 6 bases short and J 0 bases short, with an unmatched junction base count of 13. The sample originates from a study of T cell responses to AZD1222 COVID-19 vaccine (dated by TCRdb to 2020 to 2023). Turning to the overall study: A total of 230 to 250 trial participants underwent TCR sequencing, of whom 207 received two doses of AZD1222 and 26 received two doses of the MenACWY control vaccine. Trial participants were enrolled into age subgroups of 18-55, 56-69 and 70-plus years, which contained about 150, 28 and 57 TCR-sequenced participants, respectively. Findings and caveats that apply to the study as a whole: No day 14 peak-response samples were available, so repertoires were characterized only after the peak T cell response. Only 5 to 7 AZD1222 recipients were SARS-CoV-2 seropositive at baseline, limiting conclusions about previously exposed vaccinees. Nearly half of unique spike-specific TCRs reportedly recognized epitopes outside regions mutated in the B.1.351 and B.1.1.7 variants. Spike-specific TCR breadth and depth rose significantly after two AZD1222 doses compared with day 0 and with MenACWY recipients. Participants were mostly white British and included more females than males, and it was suggested by the authors that clonal diversity may have been underestimated. In the small 56-69-year group, the increase in depth fell short of significance, most likely because of low power. CD4 TCRs associated with the vaccine covered the entire spike protein, and the dominant responses were in regions 160-218 and 743-854.

In the paper's terms, the time point label means: about 28 days (+/-7) after the second vaccine dose. AZD1222 recipients whose second dose came at about 4 weeks and those whose second dose came at about 12 weeks were combined into one group, since spike-specific TCR depth and breadth did not differ between the two schedules. Vaccinee samples were obtained from the UK trials COV001 and COV002, which included a single-blind randomized controlled phase 2/3 trial of AZD1222 (ChAdOx1 nCoV-19) in healthy adults. For TCRbeta chain sequencing, PBMC samples from trial participants were taken at day 0 and at day 28 after the second dose. The CDR3 regions of human TCRbeta chains were analyzed by immunosequencing. The published analysis was carried out like this. TCRs in the repertoires were compared against a reference library of SARS-CoV-2-specific TCRs that had been generated with the MIRA antigen-specificity platform. Breadth was defined as the fraction of unique TCRs that were SARS-CoV-2-associated. Depth was defined as the fraction of total T cells that were SARS-CoV-2-associated. Using the MIRA data, each spike-specific TCR was assigned both to the spike region to which the TCR was reactive and to a CD4 or CD8 class. Log10-transformed breadth and depth values were compared by one-way ANOVA with Sidak's multiple comparisons tests. The clones in this table, taken by TCRdb from immuneACCESS, are in-frame only. Not every clone is retained; where verified, under half of the shortfall comes from an unresolved V gene, and the cause of the rest is unknown. D and trimming come from the DNA, and the V and J calls and clone size come from that table. The sample table lists 150,000 to 200,000 clones, roughly 94% of them with a count of one. 4% to 5.5% of the sample belongs to the ten largest clones.

The rearrangement joined TRBV6-2 or TRBV6-3 to TRBJ2-3, and TRBD2 matches 12 of the central bases. The TCR comes from an adult who received the AZD1222 COVID-19 vaccine. The sample here was peripheral blood, taken 28 days after the second AZD1222 dose. The sequence in DNA is TGTGCCAGCAGCCCTAACTCAGATGGGACTAGCGGGAGCACAGATACGCAGTATTTT. The resulting protein is CASSPNSDGTSGSTDTQYF.